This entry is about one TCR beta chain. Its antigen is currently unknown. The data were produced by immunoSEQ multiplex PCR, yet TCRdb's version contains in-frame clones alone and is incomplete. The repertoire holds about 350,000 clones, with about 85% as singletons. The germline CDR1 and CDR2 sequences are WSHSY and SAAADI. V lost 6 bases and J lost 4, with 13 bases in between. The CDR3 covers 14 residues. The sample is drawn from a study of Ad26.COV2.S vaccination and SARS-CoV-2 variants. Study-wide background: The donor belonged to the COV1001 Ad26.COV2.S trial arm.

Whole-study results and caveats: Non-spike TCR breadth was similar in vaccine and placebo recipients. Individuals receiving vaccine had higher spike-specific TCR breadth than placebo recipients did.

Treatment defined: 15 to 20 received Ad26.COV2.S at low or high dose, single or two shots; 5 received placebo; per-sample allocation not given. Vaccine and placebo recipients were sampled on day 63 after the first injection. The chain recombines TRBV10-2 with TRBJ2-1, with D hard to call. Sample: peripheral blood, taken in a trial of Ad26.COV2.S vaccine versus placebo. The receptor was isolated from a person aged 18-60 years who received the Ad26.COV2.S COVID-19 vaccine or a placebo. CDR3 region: CASRISLGYNEQFF. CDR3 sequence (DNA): TGCGCCAGCAGGATTAGTCTGGGGTACAATGAGCAGTTCTTC.